A single sample gave rise to the 4 T cell receptor beta chains below, sequenced in a study of tumor T cells in aggressive B-cell lymphoma. TCRdb's copy holds only in-frame clones and misses some; the assay was immunoSEQ multiplex PCR. The table has about 9,000 clones, around 84% seen once; the top ten hold less than 3.5%. Sequences were obtained from tumor tissue. The receptor set was obtained from an adult with diffuse large B cell lymphoma.

The rearrangement uses TRBV9 and TRBJ2-7; a possible D gene is TRBD1 (6 bases). CDR3 length: 15 residues. The germline V gene encodes CDR1 SGDLS and CDR2 YYNGEE. V gave up 0 bases and J gave up 6 bases, with 16 bases separating them. Here the CDR3 reads CASSVEGQVRGEQYF. The CDR3 bases are TGTGCCAGCAGCGTAGAGGGGCAGGTCAGGGGCGAGCAGTACTTC.

J is TRBJ2-7 and V is TRBV7-2; a possible D gene is TRBD2 (6 bases). There are 16 residues in the CDR3. From germline, CDR1 is SGHTA and CDR2 FQGNSA. V was shortened by 1 base and J by 2 bases, with 15 bases between the two germline ends. The CDR3 loop reads CASSLGGGGIPYEQYF. CDR3 bases: TGTGCCAGCAGCTTAGGAGGTGGAGGGATTCCCTACGAGCAGTACTTC. Looking up the rest from reference TRBV7-2 and TRBJ2-7 gives the full variable domain: GAGVSQSPSNKVTEKGKDVELRCDPISGHTALYWYRQSLGQGLEFLIYFQGNSAPDKSGLPSDRFSAERTGGSVSTLTIQRTQQEDSAVYLCASSLGGGGIPYEQYFGPGTRLTVT.

V is TRBV4-3 and J is TRBJ1-1; 7 bases fit TRBD1. Germline loops: CDR1 LGHNA, CDR2 YSLEER. The CDR3 is made up of 16 amino acids. V lost 1 base and J lost 6; bases outside the gene matches: 11. The CDR3 loop reads CASSQVDRVTVAEAFF. The DNA of the CDR3 is TGCGCCAGCAGCCAAGTTGACAGGGTTACGGTCGCTGAAGCTTTCTTT.

The chain recombines TRBV28 with TRBJ1-4; D gene uncertain. The germline gives CDR1 MDHEN, CDR2 SYDVKM. V lost 2 bases to trimming and J lost 7 bases, with 8 bases between them. CDR3 size: 13 residues. The DNA of the CDR3 is TGTGCCAGCAGTTTAGGTGGGAGTGAAAAACTGTTTTTT. Translation gives CASSLGGSEKLFF. Using reference TRBV28 and TRBJ1-4 for the parts outside the CDR3, the full variable domain is DVKVTQSSRYLVKRTGEKVFLECVQDMDHENMFWYRQDPGLGLRLIYFSYDVKMKEKGDIPEGYSVSREKKERFSLILESASTNQTSMYLCASSLGGSEKLFFGSGTQLSVL.